These 13 T cell receptor beta chains share one sample of origin, sequenced in a study of CD8 T cells in ankylosing spondylitis. TCRdb ran MiXCR on the 5' RACE reads and lists one entry per CDR3 protein. The sample consists of about 150,000 distinct CDR3 sequences, around 10% of them appearing once. Sequenced: blood, either unsorted or a sorted T cell fraction (not recorded which). The origin of the receptors is a female donor with ankylosing spondylitis or in good health (not recorded which).

This clonotype showed up just a few times. V is TRBV19 and J is TRBJ2-5; 7 nucleotides align to TRBD1. Looked up from germline, CDR1 is LNHDA and CDR2 is SQIVND (reference sequence). CDR3 length: 15 residues. V lost 9 bases to trimming and J lost 1 base; unmatched junction nucleotides: 11. CDR3 DNA sequence: TGTGCCAGCTCTCGGCAGGGGGTTTTCCAAGAGACCCAGTACTTC. Translating gives CASSRQGVFQETQYF.

A few counts support this clonotype. A much larger clone differs by one base, so this may be a read error. V and J are TRBV19 and TRBJ2-3; tentative D call: TRBD2 (5 bases). The CDR3 runs 14 residues. Germline CDR1 reads LNHDA; CDR2 reads SQIVND (reference sequence). In nucleotides, the CDR3 is TGTACCAGTAGTAGAGGGTCCCGAACAGATACGCAGTATTTT. This encodes CTSSRGSRTDTQYF.

This clonotype was detected ten times or more. CDR3 in DNA: TGTGCCAGCAGCCCCCCGAGGGGCAACTATGGCTACACCTTC. It encodes CASSPPRGNYGYTF. V and J are TRBV6-1 and TRBJ1-2, with D possibly TRBD1 on 5 matching bases. The CDR3 runs to 14 residues. V was clipped by 6 bases and J by 2 bases, with 13 bases between them. Germline V CDR1 and CDR2: MNHNS, SASEGT.

This clonotype was counted many times. The CDR3, as DNA: TGCGCCAGCAGCGCGGCCAGCGGGAGCCTATACGAGCAGTACTTC. This codes for CASSAASGSLYEQYF. This chain joins TRBV5-1 and TRBJ2-7; TRBD2 agrees at 8 bases. CDR3 length: 15 residues. The germline gives CDR1 SGHRS, CDR2 YFSETQ. V lost 4 bases and J lost 4; bases outside the gene matches: 10.

Many counts were recorded for this clonotype. The chain couples TRBV5-1 to TRBJ2-1; D not certain. Between the trimmed V and J ends, which lost 1 base and 4 bases, there was a span of 12 bases. Germline CDR1 SGHRS, CDR2 YFSETQ. The CDR3 extends over 15 amino acids. The CDR3: CASSLSVELYNEQFF. The CDR3, as DNA: TGCGCCAGCAGCTTGAGTGTCGAACTTTACAATGAGCAGTTCTTC. Full variable domain (rest looked up from reference TRBV5-1 and TRBJ2-1): KAGVTQTPRYLIKTRGQQVTLSCSPISGHRSVSWYQQTPGQGLQFLFEYFSETQRNKGNFPGRFSGRQFSNSRSEMNVSTLELGDSALYLCASSLSVELYNEQFFGPGTRLTVL.

This clonotype came up many times. DNA of the CDR3: TGTGCCAGCAGCGAAGCCCCCCAAGAGACCCAGTACTTC. Amino acid sequence: CASSEAPQETQYF. This chain uses TRBV7-9 with TRBJ2-5; D unclear. The CDR3 has 13 amino acids. Trimming removed 5 bases from V and 1 base from J, with 8 bases in between. In germline, CDR1 is SEHNR, CDR2 FQNEAQ (reference sequence).

This clonotype was seen ten or more times. The rearrangement joins TRBV6-5 to TRBJ2-7, with D tentatively TRBD1 (5 bases). Trimming shortened V by 0 bases and J by 4 bases, and 10 bases separated the two germline ends. Germline V gives CDR1 MNHEY, CDR2 SVGAGI. The CDR3 sequence is 14 residues long. CDR3 residues: CASSYSGREYEQYF. For the CDR3, the DNA is TGTGCCAGCAGTTACTCGGGCAGGGAATACGAGCAGTACTTC.

In its sample, this clonotype was seen many times. CDR3: CASKTGSQPQHF. CDR3 DNA sequence: TGTGCCAGCAAGACAGGGTCCCAGCCCCAGCATTTT. The V and J genes are TRBV6-1 and TRBJ1-5; 7 bases agree with TRBD1. The length of the CDR3 is 12 residues. J lost 7 bases, V lost 7 bases, and 4 bases had no gene match. From germline, CDR1 is MNHNS and CDR2 SASEGT.

This clonotype was seen at least ten times. V and J are TRBV5-1 and TRBJ1-4, with D perhaps matching TRBD1 (6 bases). The CDR3 totals 15 residues. Germline V gene data show CDR1 as SGHRS and CDR2 as YFSETQ. Trimming took off 3 bases at V and 7 bases at J, with 16 bases between the two ends. CDR3 region: CASSWGQLGTEKLFF. DNA of the CDR3: TGCGCCAGCAGCTGGGGACAACTGGGGACTGAAAAACTGTTTTTT. The full variable domain, its missing parts supplied by reference TRBV5-1 and TRBJ1-4, is KAGVTQTPRYLIKTRGQQVTLSCSPISGHRSVSWYQQTPGQGLQFLFEYFSETQRNKGNFPGRFSGRQFSNSRSEMNVSTLELGDSALYLCASSWGQLGTEKLFFGSGTQLSVL.

This clonotype was observed at least ten times. This sequence joins TRBV3-1 and TRBJ1-4; the D gene is possibly TRBD1 (5 bases). The ends were cut back, 0 bases at V and 5 bases at J, with 10 bases in the middle. This CDR3 spans 15 amino acids. Germline CDR1 LGHDT, CDR2 YNNKEL (reference sequence). CDR3 sequence reads: CASSQEGTLNEKLFF. The DNA for the CDR3 is TGTGCCAGCAGCCAAGAGGGGACGCTCAATGAAAAACTGTTTTTT. Looking up the rest from reference TRBV3-1 and TRBJ1-4 gives the full variable domain: DTAVSQTPKYLVTQMGNDKSIKCEQNLGHDTMYWYKQDSKKFLKIMFSYNNKELIINETVPNRFSPKSPDKAHLNLHINSLELGDSAVYFCASSQEGTLNEKLFFGSGTQLSVL.

Ten or more counts support this clonotype. The genes are TRBV5-1 and TRBJ2-7, with TRBD2 matching over 8 bases. Trimming removed 0 bases from V and 5 bases from J; junction bases left unmatched: 4. The CDR3 totals 14 residues. The germline gives CDR1 SGHRS, CDR2 YFSETQ. The CDR3, as DNA: TGCGCCAGCAGCTTGGGCGGGGGGCGGAACGAGCAGTACTTC. This encodes CASSLGGGRNEQYF.

On this clonotype: Since a much larger clone is just one base distant, this may be a read error. The chain uses TRBV10-3 and TRBJ1-5; D call uncertain. The CDR3 covers 14 residues. Looked up from germline, CDR1 is ENHRY and CDR2 is SYGVKD. The CDR3 sequence is CAISEGLGVQRQHF. The CDR3 nucleotides read TGTGCCATCAGTGAGGGACTCGGAGTACAGCGCCAGCATTTT.

This clonotype showed up just a few times. The chain joins TRBV30 to TRBJ2-2; 7 nucleotides match TRBD1. CDR1 and CDR2 (germline): GTSNPN, SVGIG (reference sequence). J was trimmed by 4 bases and V by 4 bases; bases with no gene match: 6. The CDR3 is 14 residues long. DNA of the CDR3: TGTGCCTGGACTAGGGACAGCCCCACCGGGGAGCTGTTTTTT. This encodes CAWTRDSPTGELFF.